A single sample is the source of the 30 T cell receptor beta chains below, sequenced in a study of blood T cell repertoires in COVID-19. The table came from immunoSEQ multiplex PCR; TCRdb's copy has only in-frame clones and leaves some out. The sample has some 50,000 clones, around 90% seen once. Sequencing used peripheral blood. These receptor sequences come from a man in his sixties or seventies with active COVID-19.

The rearrangement links TRBV3-1 (or the pseudogene TRBV3-2) to TRBJ2-2; TRBD2 is a possible D gene (7 bases). The CDR3 covers 16 residues. CDR1 and CDR2 (germline): LGHDT, YNNKEL (reference sequence). V shed 3 bases and J shed 4 bases, with 15 bases lying between them. CDR3 in DNA: TGTGCCAGCAGCCAGAAGGGGGGGCGGAGCACCGGGGAGCTGTTTTTT. It yields the protein CASSQKGGRSTGELFF.

The chain combines TRBV19 with TRBJ2-5; D ambiguous. The CDR3 has 13 amino acids. Trimming removed 7 bases from V and 1 base from J, with 10 bases in between. Looked up from germline, CDR1 is LNHDA and CDR2 is SQIVND (reference sequence). The CDR3 loop is CASKERSQETQYF. CDR3 bases: TGTGCCAGTAAAGAGCGTTCCCAAGAGACCCAGTACTTC.

The chain combines TRBV24-1 with TRBJ2-7; D perhaps matches TRBD1 (6 bases). This CDR3 has 12 amino acids. Looked up from germline, CDR1 is KGHDR and CDR2 is SFDVKD. V was pared by 9 bases and J by 3 bases, with 11 bases between. The CDR3 reads CATHRVGYEQYF. For the CDR3, the DNA is TGTGCCACCCACAGGGTCGGCTACGAGCAGTACTTC.

This clone was seen only once. The V and J genes are TRBV11-1 and TRBJ2-3, with D tentatively TRBD1 (6 bases). The CDR3 loop spans 14 amino acids. CDR1 is SGHAT, CDR2 FQDESV, per germline (reference sequence). The V end was cut by 1 base, the J end by 6 bases, with 11 bases between. The CDR3 sequence: CASSLGAGADTQYF. The CDR3 nucleotides are TGTGCCAGCAGCTTAGGGGCAGGGGCGGATACGCAGTATTTT.

The chain recombines TRBV6-4 with TRBJ2-3, with 7 bases that match TRBD2. The germline V gene encodes CDR1 MRHNA and CDR2 SNTAGT. The CDR3 is 14 amino acids. The ends lost 4 bases at V and 0 bases at J; junction bases unmatched: 1. CDR3 in amino acids: CASSAGGSTDTQYF. The CDR3 nucleotides are TGTGCCAGCAGTGCGGGGGGTAGCACAGATACGCAGTATTTT.

The V gene is TRBV30, the J gene TRBJ2-5, with D tentatively TRBD1 (5 bases). The CDR3 totals 13 residues. Trimming shortened V by 3 bases and J by 4 bases, and 12 bases separated the two germline ends. Per germline, CDR1 GTSNPN and CDR2 SVGIG (reference sequence). CDR3 DNA: TGTGCCTGGAGCGTACGAAGGGGAGAGACCCAGTACTTC. Translation: CAWSVRRGETQYF. The full variable domain, rest sourced from reference TRBV30 and TRBJ2-5, is SQTIHQWPATLVQPVGSPLSLECTVEGTSNPNLYWYRQAAGRGLQLLFYSVGIGQISSEVPQNLSASRPQDRQFILSSKKLLLSDSGFYLCAWSVRRGETQYFGPGTRLLVL.

This clone was observed once. The chain recombines TRBV30 with TRBJ2-1, with D uncertain. CDR1 is GTSNPN, CDR2 SVGIG, per germline (reference sequence). V was pared by 0 bases and J by 7 bases, with 10 bases between. CDR3 length equals 13 residues. CDR3 sequence reads: CAWSVQSGNEQFF. As DNA, the CDR3 is TGTGCCTGGAGTGTACAGTCCGGAAATGAGCAGTTCTTC.

This chain connects TRBV7-9 to TRBJ2-3; a possible D gene is TRBD1 (6 bases). The CDR3 is 13 residues long. V was pared by 2 bases and J by 3 bases, with 6 bases between. Germline V lookup: CDR1 SEHNR, CDR2 FQNEAQ (reference sequence). Here the CDR3 DNA reads TGTGCCAGCAGCTTAACAGGGACAGATACGCAGTATTTT. It specifies CASSLTGTDTQYF.

The CDR3 spells CASSPQLAGITDTQYF. The CDR3 DNA reads as TGTGCCAGCAGCCCGCAACTAGCGGGAATCACAGATACGCAGTATTTT. The rearrangement uses TRBV5-4 and TRBJ2-3; 10 bases line up with TRBD2. The CDR3 has 16 amino acids. CDR1 is SGHNT, CDR2 YYREEE, per germline (reference sequence). After removal of 4 bases from V and 2 bases from J, the junction contained 7 bases not matched to a gene. Complete variable domain (other parts from reference TRBV5-4 and TRBJ2-3): ETGVTQSPTHLIKTRGQQVTLRCSSQSGHNTVSWYQQALGQGPQFIFQYYREEENGRGNFPPRFSGLQFPNYSSELNVNALELDDSALYLCASSPQLAGITDTQYFGPGTRLTVL.

A single count supports this clone. The DNA for the CDR3 is TGCGCCAGCAGCCAAGCTTTAAGCGGGGGGTTCTCCTACGAGCAGTACTTC. This gives the protein CASSQALSGGFSYEQYF. The V gene is TRBV4-1, the J gene TRBJ2-7, with 9 bases lining up with TRBD2. This CDR3 has 17 amino acids. Trimming took 1 base from V and 0 from J; bases not matched to a gene: 7. Per the germline V gene, CDR1 is MGHRA and CDR2 is YSYEKL.

The chain joins TRBV30 to TRBJ1-2, with 7 bases identical to TRBD1. The CDR3 sequence is 13 residues long. Germline V CDR1 and CDR2: GTSNPN, SVGIG (reference sequence). V dropped 5 bases and J dropped 0; count of bases not matched to a gene: 3. The CDR3 spells CAWDREANYGYTF. The CDR3 coding sequence is TGTGCCTGGGACAGGGAAGCTAACTATGGCTACACCTTC.

The chain combines TRBV3-1 (or the pseudogene TRBV3-2) with TRBJ1-5, with a possible D match to TRBD1 (5 bases). The germline gives CDR1 LGHDT, CDR2 YNNKEL (reference sequence). The V and J ends lost 5 bases and 0 bases respectively, with 8 bases between them. The CDR3 has 14 residues. CDR3 region: CASSAGGSNQPQHF. DNA of the CDR3: TGTGCCAGCAGCGCCGGGGGTAGCAATCAGCCCCAGCATTTT.

The chain links TRBV6-5 to TRBJ2-1, with 7 bases lining up with TRBD1. The junction had 11 bases not matched to a gene; V was cut back by 6 bases and J by 6 bases. CDR1 is MNHEY and CDR2 is SVGAGI in the germline V gene. The CDR3 length is 15 residues. CDR3 in DNA: TGTGCCAGCAGGACTGGGACAGCTCTGGGCAATGAGCAGTTCTTC. Amino acids: CASRTGTALGNEQFF.

J is TRBJ2-6 and V is TRBV2, with D unresolved. V dropped 3 bases and J dropped 0 bases, with 6 bases sitting between them. The CDR3 covers 15 residues. Germline CDR1 is SNHLY and CDR2 is FYNNEI. The CDR3 DNA is TGTGCCAGCAGTGAGACTCTCTCTGGGGCCAACGTCCTGACTTTC. It is translated as CASSETLSGANVLTF.

This chain joins TRBV4-3 and TRBJ1-5; TRBD1 matches 7 bases. The CDR3 covers 19 residues. Germline V CDR1 and CDR2: LGHNA, YSLEER. Trimming took 0 bases from V and 0 from J; bases not matched to a gene: 11. The CDR3 sequence is CASSQDFGGRGPSNQPQHF. DNA for the CDR3: TGCGCCAGCAGCCAAGACTTCGGCGGGAGGGGGCCTAGCAATCAGCCCCAGCATTTT.

The chain uses TRBV28 and TRBJ1-2, with TRBD1 matching over 7 bases. The V segment lost 6 bases and the J segment 2 bases; nucleotides outside the gene matches: 6. This CDR3 contains 14 residues. The germline V gene has CDR1 MDHEN and CDR2 SYDVKM. The CDR3 is CASSPGQANYGYTF. The CDR3 coding sequence is TGTGCCAGCAGCCCAGGACAGGCCAACTATGGCTACACCTTC.

The chain is built from TRBV18 and TRBJ1-1, with TRBD1 matching over 7 bases. Trimming removed 5 bases from V and 0 bases from J; junction bases left unmatched: 6. Germline values: CDR1 KGHSH, CDR2 LQKENI. This CDR3 is built from 15 residues. The CDR3: CASSLTTGMNTEAFF. CDR3 sequence (DNA): TGTGCCAGCTCATTAACGACAGGGATGAACACTGAAGCTTTCTTT. The variable domain in full, with the rest retrieved from reference TRBV18 and TRBJ1-1, is NAGVMQNPRHLVRRRGQEARLRCSPMKGHSHVYWYRQLPEEGLKFMVYLQKENIIDESGMPKERFSAEFPKEGPSILRIQQVVRGDSAAYFCASSLTTGMNTEAFFGQGTRLTVV.

J is TRBJ1-5 and V is TRBV19; tentative D call: TRBD1 (6 bases). In germline, CDR1 is LNHDA, CDR2 SQIVND (reference sequence). The V and J ends lost 6 bases and 5 bases respectively, with 14 bases between them. The CDR3 has 14 amino acids. The CDR3 DNA follows: TGTGCCAGTAGCCCGGGACAAGGATATCAGCCCCAGCATTTT. Amino acids: CASSPGQGYQPQHF.

This chain uses TRBV6-5 with TRBJ1-2; D is ambiguous. The V end was cut by 4 bases, the J end by 3 bases, with 9 bases between. This CDR3 contains 13 residues. Germline CDR1 is MNHEY and CDR2 is SVGAGI. CDR3 residues: CASSFTVHYGYTF. The DNA for the CDR3 is TGTGCCAGCAGTTTCACAGTTCACTATGGCTACACCTTC.

V usage is TRBV12-3 or TRBV12-4 and J usage is TRBJ1-1; no clear D gene. The CDR3 extends over 13 amino acids. V dropped 5 bases and J dropped 8 bases, with 15 bases sitting between them. DNA for the CDR3: TGTGCCAGCAGTCCATGGGCAGGCGGGGAAGCTTTCTTT. Protein sequence: CASSPWAGGEAFF.

The V and J genes are TRBV5-1 and TRBJ2-6, with 10 positions matching TRBD2. This CDR3 region has 16 residues. CDR1 is SGHRS, CDR2 YFSETQ, per germline. Germline trimming cut 2 bases from V and 4 bases from J; bases unmatched to any gene: 3. In DNA form, the CDR3 reads TGCGCCAGCAGCTTAGCGGGGGGGCGAGGGGCCAACGTCCTGACTTTC. Its protein product is CASSLAGGRGANVLTF. Variable domain in full (rest from reference TRBV5-1 and TRBJ2-6): KAGVTQTPRYLIKTRGQQVTLSCSPISGHRSVSWYQQTPGQGLQFLFEYFSETQRNKGNFPGRFSGRQFSNSRSEMNVSTLELGDSALYLCASSLAGGRGANVLTFGAGSRLTVL.

The chain combines TRBV3-1 (or the pseudogene TRBV3-2) with TRBJ2-1, with 10 bases lining up with TRBD2. The CDR3 totals 16 residues. Looked up from germline, CDR1 is LGHDT and CDR2 is YNNKEL (reference sequence). Losses at the gene ends were 2 bases for V and 8 bases for J; bases not matched to a gene: 9. CDR3 nucleotides: TGTGCCAGCAGCCAACAAAGCGGGGGGGTTCGAGATGAGCAGTTCTTC. Its protein product is CASSQQSGGVRDEQFF.

This rearrangement joins TRBV19 to TRBJ1-1; no reliable D call. The V gene's germline CDR1 is LNHDA and CDR2 SQIVND (reference sequence). Trimming cost V 7 bases and J 4 bases, with 16 bases left between them. The CDR3 has 14 amino acids. The chain's CDR3 is CASTDVARGTEAFF. The DNA for the CDR3 is TGTGCCAGTACAGACGTGGCGCGGGGCACTGAAGCTTTCTTT.

This CDR3 reads CASRPTALWTEAFF. The DNA of the CDR3 is TGTGCCAGCAGACCGACAGCCCTTTGGACTGAAGCTTTCTTT. The V call is TRBV28, the J call TRBJ1-1, with a weak D call TRBD1 (5 bases). V lost 6 bases and J lost 5, with 16 bases in between. Germline V gene lookup returns CDR1 MDHEN and CDR2 SYDVKM. The CDR3 loop spans 14 amino acids.

The sample holds a few counts of this clone. The CDR3: CASSLLPGLLFF. The CDR3 nucleotides read TGTGCCAGCAGCTTACTGCCAGGGTTGCTGTTTTTT. The chain uses TRBV13 and TRBJ1-4; D is perhaps TRBD1 (5 bases). The CDR3 sequence is 12 residues long. CDR1 and CDR2 (germline): PRHDT, FYEKMQ (reference sequence). The ends were cut back, 2 bases at V and 14 bases at J, with 12 bases in the middle.

The chain carries TRBV5-1 and TRBJ2-5; possibly TRBD1 for D (5 bases). The CDR3 contains 14 residues. The V end lost 0 bases, the J end lost 9 bases, and 15 bases lay between the germline ends. Germline lookup yields CDR1 SGHRS and CDR2 YFSETQ. The CDR3 nucleotides read TGCGCCAGCAGCTTGGGAAGACAGTCCCAGGCCCAGTACTTC. Residues: CASSLGRQSQAQYF.

V is TRBV7-8 and J is TRBJ2-5, with D tentatively TRBD1 (5 bases). Germline V gene sequence: CDR1 SGHVS, CDR2 FQNEAQ. With 5 bases removed from V and 1 base from J, the gap between germline ends came to 20 bases. The CDR3 runs 17 residues. This chain's CDR3 is CASSVRGYRAGQETQYF. CDR3 sequence (DNA): TGTGCCAGCAGCGTTAGGGGCTATCGGGCCGGCCAAGAGACCCAGTACTTC.

The genes are TRBV15 and TRBJ1-4; possible D gene TRBD1, 5 bases. Per germline, CDR1 LNHNV and CDR2 YYDKDF (reference sequence). V lost 5 bases to trimming and J lost 4 bases, with 23 bases between them. CDR3 length: 18 amino acids. The CDR3 DNA follows: TGTGCCACCAGCTCCTTCTCTTGGGGCAGCCCCTTTAATGAAAAACTGTTTTTT. This encodes CATSSFSWGSPFNEKLFF.

This clone came up a few times. The chain links TRBV6-5 to TRBJ1-6; the D is unclear. This CDR3 region has 15 residues. Trimming removed 3 bases from V and 10 bases from J, with 16 bases in between. Germline loops: CDR1 MNHEY, CDR2 SVGAGI. The chain's CDR3 is CASSYVRSSGSPLHF. The CDR3 coding sequence is TGTGCCAGCAGTTATGTTCGCAGTTCCGGGTCACCCCTCCACTTT.

The CDR3 protein is CASSQQTPGGGETQYF. DNA for the CDR3: TGTGCCAGCAGCCAACAGACCCCAGGGGGAGGAGAGACCCAGTACTTC. V usage is TRBV7-6 and J usage is TRBJ2-5; tentative D call: TRBD1 (7 bases). Trimming left V 5 bases short and J 4 bases short, with 20 bases between. The CDR3 spans 16 residues. Germline V lookup: CDR1 SGHVS, CDR2 FNYEAQ.